The source of this T cell receptor beta chain is a study of cytotoxic CD8 clonotypes in ibrutinib-treated CLL. Points from the study as a whole: At progression, clonality fell back toward baseline after rising at ibrutinib response. Rare overall, public clonotypes shrank or held steady under therapy.

CDR1 is SGHTA, CDR2 FQGNSA, per germline. The CDR3 sequence is 15 residues long. Trimming pared 4 bases from V and 0 bases from J, leaving 13 bases between. The sample holds a few counts of this clone. Its antigen is not known. Only in-frame clones appear in the TCRdb table, and some are missing; sequencing was by immunoSEQ multiplex PCR. Here the sample spans over 140,000 clones, more than 70% being singletons. J is TRBJ2-7 and V is TRBV7-2; no reliable D call. The sequences come from PBMCs, collected after 36 months of ibrutinib treatment. This clonotype was obtained from a human donor with chronic lymphocytic leukemia. The CDR3 DNA follows: TGTGCCAGCAGCTCGCCTCTTGAGAGCTCCTACGAGCAGTACTTC. It encodes CASSSPLESSYEQYF.